Shown below are 19 T cell receptor beta chains from a single sample sequenced in a study of identical twins. Each CDR3 protein is one row after TCRdb ran MiXCR on the 5' RACE reads. Of fewer than 550,000 distinct CDR3 sequences listed, roughly 15% are singletons. These records were also assigned to another study, of yellow fever vaccine responses in identical twins.

Material: CD4+ T cells sorted from blood. The receptor source for this set is a woman younger than 35 in good health.

This clonotype appeared a few times. This chain links TRBV20-1 with TRBJ2-7; 11 bases agree with TRBD1. The V gene's germline CDR1 is DFQATT and CDR2 SNEGSKA (reference sequence). The CDR3 runs to 14 residues. V dropped 6 bases and J dropped 2; count of bases not matched to a gene: 6. Written as DNA, the CDR3 is TGCAGTGCACTCCCGGGACAGGGGGCCTACGAGCAGTACGTC. It encodes CSALPGQGAYEQYV.

This clonotype was seen only a few times. The chain is built from TRBV5-1 and TRBJ1-1; a weak D match, TRBD1 (6 bases). CDR3 length: 13 residues. Germline assignment: CDR1 SGHRS and CDR2 YFSETQ. V lost 0 bases to trimming and J lost 8 bases, with 11 bases between them. The CDR3 sequence: CASSLGGAEEAFF. In DNA, the CDR3 is TGCGCCAGCAGCTTGGGGGGGGCAGAAGAAGCTTTCTTT.

This clonotype was detected a few times. The chain employs TRBV6-5 and TRBJ2-1, with 8 bases that match TRBD2. The germline gives CDR1 MNHEY, CDR2 SVGAGI. Germline trimming cut 6 bases from V and 14 bases from J; bases unmatched to any gene: 9. The CDR3 is made up of 12 amino acids. The CDR3, as DNA: TGTGCCAGCAGCCGCCCCGGGACTAGAAAGTTCTTC. Its protein is CASSRPGTRKFF.

The sample holds a few counts of this clonotype. The chain combines TRBV7-9 with TRBJ2-7; TRBD1 matches at 7 bases. Germline trimming cut 1 base from V and 4 bases from J; bases unmatched to any gene: 4. CDR3 length equals 14 residues. Germline lookup yields CDR1 SEHNR and CDR2 FQNEAQ (reference sequence). The CDR3 bases are TGTGCCAGCAGCTTAGAACAGGGGCCATACGAGCAGTACTTC. It is translated as CASSLEQGPYEQYF.

This clonotype was counted between two and nine times. The genes are TRBV24-1 and TRBJ2-5, with TRBD1 identical over 8 bases. The CDR3 runs to 15 residues. CDR1 KGHDR and CDR2 SFDVKD come from the germline V gene. J lost 3 bases, V lost 4 bases, and 6 bases had no gene match. This CDR3 is CATSELGTGKETQYF. Here the CDR3 DNA reads TGTGCCACCAGTGAGTTAGGGACAGGTAAAGAGACCCAGTACTTC.

The chain has TRBV27 and TRBJ2-1; 12 bases are a match to TRBD2. J was trimmed by 2 bases and V by 7 bases; bases with no gene match: 9. CDR1 is MNHEY, CDR2 SMNVEV, per germline (reference sequence). This CDR3 spans 17 amino acids. CDR3 bases: TGTGCCAGCAAGACCGGACTAGCGGGATCCCCCTACAATGAGCAGTTCTTC. Translation gives CASKTGLAGSPYNEQFF.

This clonotype was found a few times. The chain uses TRBV2 and TRBJ2-4, with D uncertain. CDR3 length: 14 residues. Per the germline V gene, CDR1 is SNHLY and CDR2 is FYNNEI. Trimming cost V 0 bases and J 11 bases, with 14 bases left between them. The CDR3 sequence: CASSEALLAPLQYF. CDR3 coding DNA: TGTGCCAGCAGTGAAGCGCTTCTCGCCCCCCTTCAGTACTTC.

The chain is built from TRBV20-1 and TRBJ2-3; a possible D gene is TRBD2 (5 bases). Germline V gives CDR1 DFQATT, CDR2 SNEGSKA (reference sequence). Trimming took 1 base from V and 1 from J, leaving 12 bases between them. CDR3 length: 15 residues. The CDR3 DNA reads as TGCAGTGCTAGAGGGACTTTGTTGGGCACAGATACGCAGTATTTT. Encoded protein: CSARGTLLGTDTQYF.

There are a few counts of this clonotype. The V call is TRBV3-1, the J call TRBJ2-7; D is unclear. The ends were cut back, 0 bases at V and 4 bases at J, with 10 bases in the middle. CDR3 size: 14 residues. The germline V gene encodes CDR1 LGHDT and CDR2 YNNKEL (reference sequence). The CDR3 region is CASSQDFGRYEQYF. The CDR3 coding sequence is TGTGCCAGCAGCCAAGATTTCGGCCGTTACGAGCAGTACTTC.

The chain links TRBV11-2 to TRBJ2-1; the D gene is possibly TRBD2 (7 bases). CDR1 is SGHAT, CDR2 FQNNGV, per germline. Trimming stripped 4 bases from V and 10 bases from J, with 17 bases between. The CDR3 has 14 residues. This chain's CDR3 is CASSSPRGAYEQFF. The CDR3 nucleotides are TGTGCCAGCAGCTCCCCCCGGGGGGCATACGAGCAGTTCTTC.

This clonotype was recorded a few times. V gene TRBV11-2 combines with J gene TRBJ2-1; 14 nucleotides align to TRBD2. V lost 7 bases to trimming and J lost 1 base; unmatched junction nucleotides: 9. Germline V gene sequence: CDR1 SGHAT, CDR2 FQNNGV. CDR3 length: 18 amino acids. The CDR3 loop is CASIKTSGRVVSYNEQFF. CDR3 nucleotide sequence: TGTGCCAGCATCAAGACTAGCGGGAGGGTTGTTTCCTACAATGAGCAGTTCTTC. Full variable domain (remainder filled in from reference TRBV11-2 and TRBJ2-1): EAGVAQSPRYKIIEKRQSVAFWCNPISGHATLYWYQQILGQGPKLLIQFQNNGVVDDSQLPKDRFSAERLKGVDSTLKIQPAKLEDSAVYLCASIKTSGRVVSYNEQFFGPGTRLTVL.

This chain links TRBV25-1 with TRBJ2-6; D perhaps matches TRBD1 (5 bases). V lost 0 bases, J lost 2 bases, and 5 bases lay in between. Germline CDR1 is MGHDK and CDR2 is SYGVNS. This CDR3 comprises 15 residues. The CDR3 DNA reads TGTGCCAGCAGTGAATACAGGGCTGGGGCCAACGTCCTGACTTTC. Its translation: CASSEYRAGANVLTF.

There are many counts of this clonotype. V and J are TRBV5-1 and TRBJ2-7; TRBD1 agrees at 7 bases. The CDR3 covers 13 residues. Germline trimming cut 4 bases from V and 9 bases from J; bases unmatched to any gene: 10. Germline CDR1 reads SGHRS; CDR2 reads YFSETQ. The CDR3 DNA is TGCGCCAGCAGCCAGTCGACAGGGTTGGGGCAGTACTTC. It specifies CASSQSTGLGQYF.

The CDR3 spells CASSTWTGPVPNTEAFF. In DNA form, the CDR3 reads TGCGCCAGCAGCACGTGGACAGGGCCAGTCCCGAACACTGAAGCTTTCTTT. The rearrangement uses TRBV5-1 and TRBJ1-1; TRBD1 matches at 8 bases. CDR1 is SGHRS and CDR2 is YFSETQ in the germline V gene. Unmatched junction bases numbered 12, after V lost 4 bases and J lost 1 base. CDR3 length: 17 amino acids.

This clonotype was seen more than once but under ten times. The chain is built from TRBV7-6 and TRBJ2-6; TRBD1 matches at 9 bases. Germline loops: CDR1 SGHVS, CDR2 FNYEAQ. Germline trimming cut 1 base from V and 2 bases from J; bases unmatched to any gene: 0. The length of the CDR3 is 16 residues. CDR3 protein: CASSLGTGAGANVLTF. The CDR3 DNA is TGTGCCAGCAGCTTAGGGACAGGGGCTGGGGCCAACGTCCTGACTTTC.

The sample holds a few counts of this clonotype. The rearrangement uses TRBV3-1 and TRBJ1-6; perhaps TRBD1 as D (5 bases). CDR3 size: 16 residues. V lost 1 base, J lost 9 bases, and 16 bases lay in between. Germline V gives CDR1 LGHDT, CDR2 YNNKEL (reference sequence). Written as DNA, the CDR3 is TGTGCCAGCAGCCAAGCCGTGGCAGGGTCGAGTTCACCCCTCCACTTT. Amino acids: CASSQAVAGSSSPLHF.

The CDR3 protein is CASSQDWGSTIYF. The CDR3 nucleotides are TGTGCCAGCAGCCAAGATTGGGGGAGCACCATATATTTT. The chain employs TRBV14 and TRBJ1-3; TRBD1 might be the D (5 bases). Germline V gene data show CDR1 as SGHDN and CDR2 as FVKESK. Trimming took off 0 bases at V and 9 bases at J, with 9 bases between the two ends. The CDR3 extends over 13 amino acids.

This clonotype occurred a few times. The CDR3 DNA is TGCAGTGCTAGGAGAGATCAAATTGACATTCAGTACTTC. As protein: CSARRDQIDIQYF. The V call is TRBV20-1, the J call TRBJ2-4; no reliable D call. The germline V gene encodes CDR1 DFQATT and CDR2 SNEGSKA (reference sequence). The CDR3 covers 13 residues. V was trimmed by 3 bases and J by 8 bases, leaving 14 bases between them.

This clonotype was observed a handful of times. The chain uses TRBV28 and TRBJ1-1, with 7 bases identical to TRBD1. The V segment lost 6 bases and the J segment 0 bases; nucleotides outside the gene matches: 7. This CDR3 comprises 15 residues. The germline V gene encodes CDR1 MDHEN and CDR2 SYDVKM. CDR3 DNA sequence: TGTGCCAGCAGCCCGACAGGGAAACTGAACACTGAAGCTTTCTTT. It encodes CASSPTGKLNTEAFF.